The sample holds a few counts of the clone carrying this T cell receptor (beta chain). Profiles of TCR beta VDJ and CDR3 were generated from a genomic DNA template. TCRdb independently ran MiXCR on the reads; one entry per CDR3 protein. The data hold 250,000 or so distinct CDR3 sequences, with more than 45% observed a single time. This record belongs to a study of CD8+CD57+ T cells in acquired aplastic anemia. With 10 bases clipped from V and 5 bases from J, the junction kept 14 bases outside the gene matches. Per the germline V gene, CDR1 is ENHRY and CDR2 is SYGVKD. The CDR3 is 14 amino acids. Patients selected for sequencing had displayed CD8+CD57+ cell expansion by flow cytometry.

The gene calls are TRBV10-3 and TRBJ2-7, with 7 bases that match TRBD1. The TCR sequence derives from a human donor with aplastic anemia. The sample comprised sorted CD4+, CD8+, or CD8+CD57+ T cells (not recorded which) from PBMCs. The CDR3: CASPLPGGAHEQYF. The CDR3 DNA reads TGTGCCAGCCCCCTGCCAGGGGGTGCCCACGAGCAGTACTTC.